Sequencing of this T cell receptor (beta chain) was carried out in a study of CD8 T cells in ankylosing spondylitis. Study-wide results and limits: Reportedly, significant enrichment of disease-linked clones occurred in matched ankylosing spondylitis synovial fluid. Certain motif variants had earlier been reported in reactive arthritis synovial fluid and blood. Researchers report that disease-linked clones proved CD8+ and relatively rare in peripheral blood. Ankylosing spondylitis blood appeared to carry a characteristic TCR beta motif of several highly homologous variants.

This clonotype appeared a few times. Its antigen is currently unknown. Molecular-barcoded quantitative 5'-RACE produced these TCR beta libraries. TCRdb passed the 5' RACE reads through MiXCR, listing each CDR3 protein once. This sample has 390,000 or so distinct CDR3 sequences, with around 22% found just once. This CDR3 spans 12 amino acids. V lost 6 bases to trimming and J lost 5 bases, with 11 bases between them. In germline, CDR1 is ENHRY, CDR2 SYGVKD. V usage is TRBV10-3 and J usage is TRBJ2-7; tentatively, D is TRBD1 or TRBD2 (5 bases each). Material: blood, either unsorted or a sorted T cell fraction (not recorded which). The receptor was derived from a male donor with ankylosing spondylitis. CDR3: CAIRDGDHEQYF. CDR3 bases: TGTGCCATCAGAGATGGGGACCACGAGCAGTACTTC.